The next 21 T cell receptor beta chains were all read from a single sample in a study of Graves' ophthalmopathy and Graves' hyperthyroidism. The study amplified TCR beta CDR3 regions using RNA transcripts. Second-round multiplex PCR followed a first-round RT-PCR using HTBI primers. Via MiXCR, TCRdb re-called the multiplex PCR reads, giving one row per CDR3 protein. The data hold about 700,000 distinct CDR3 sequences, with just over 40% observed a single time. Sequenced: peripheral blood. Every receptor here comes from an adult man with Graves' ophthalmopathy.

This clonotype turned up a few times. This clone may be a read error of a much larger clone one base away. The chain has TRBV4-2 and TRBJ2-7, with TRBD2 matching 9 bases. Germline values: CDR1 LGHNA, CDR2 YNFKEQ. The CDR3 spans 15 residues. V was pared by 1 base and J by 0 bases, with 1 base of the junction left unmatched. The CDR3 loop reads CASSQGTSDSYEQYF. CDR3 nucleotides: TGTGCCAGCAGCCAAGGGACTAGCGACTCCTACGAGCAGTACTTC.

Many counts were recorded for this clonotype. The chain has TRBV11-3 and TRBJ2-6; D gene unclear. Germline lookup yields CDR1 SGHNT and CDR2 YENEEA. The V end lost 0 bases, the J end lost 0 bases, and 6 bases lay between the germline ends. The CDR3 has 16 residues. The chain's CDR3 is CASSLDPGSGANVLTF. The CDR3 DNA reads TGTGCCAGCAGCTTAGATCCGGGCTCTGGGGCCAACGTCCTGACTTTC.

In this sample, this clonotype turned up many times. V gene TRBV7-2 combines with J gene TRBJ2-7, with 11 bases lining up with TRBD1. CDR3 length equals 15 residues. CDR1 and CDR2 (germline): SGHTA, FQGNSA. V lost 4 bases and J lost 3; bases outside the gene matches: 5. The CDR3 protein is CASSYLGQGVYEQYF. The CDR3 coding sequence is TGTGCCAGCAGCTATCTGGGACAGGGGGTCTACGAGCAGTACTTC.

There are many counts of this clonotype. The V gene is TRBV7-9, the J gene TRBJ2-7; the match to TRBD1 covers 9 bases. V was pared by 5 bases and J by 2 bases, with 7 bases of the junction left unmatched. The CDR3 is made up of 15 amino acids. The germline CDR1 and CDR2 sequences are SEHNR and FQNEAQ (reference sequence). CDR3 residues: CASSPRDRATYEQYF. The CDR3 DNA sequence: TGTGCCAGCAGCCCCCGGGACAGGGCGACCTACGAGCAGTACTTC.

Points on this clonotype: The junction departs from germline at one end; a sequencing error may be responsible. This chain joins TRBV10-3 and TRBJ2-7, with 8 bases identical to TRBD2. The CDR3 runs to 15 residues. Looked up from germline, CDR1 is ENHRY and CDR2 is SYGVKD. CDR3 bases: TGTGCCAGCAGTGAAACCGGGCTAGCGGGTTACGAGCAGTACTTC. This sequence encodes CASSETGLAGYEQYF.

The chain links TRBV25-1 to TRBJ1-6; D unclear. The CDR3 is 12 amino acids. CDR1 and CDR2 (germline): MGHDK, SYGVNS. V was clipped by 6 bases and J by 7 bases, with 7 bases between them. The CDR3 spells CASRGENSPLHF. The CDR3 DNA reads as TGTGCCAGCAGGGGAGAGAATTCACCCCTCCACTTT.

This clonotype has a single count. This rearrangement joins TRBV6-5 to TRBJ2-5, with TRBD2 matching over 7 bases. The CDR3 totals 15 residues. Looked up from germline, CDR1 is MNHEY and CDR2 is SVGAGI. The ends lost 0 bases at V and 9 bases at J; junction bases unmatched: 10. CDR3 bases: TGTGCCAGCAGTTACTCTGGCGGGGGTTGGGAGTCCCAGTACTTC. It codes for CASSYSGGGWESQYF.

The V gene is TRBV20-1, the J gene TRBJ2-5; the match to TRBD2 covers 11 bases. CDR3 length: 14 amino acids. V trimming: 2 bases; J trimming: 5 bases; junction bases outside the gene matches: 4. Germline assignment: CDR1 DFQATT and CDR2 SNEGSKA (reference sequence). The chain's CDR3 is CSARLAGGAETQYF. CDR3 nucleotide sequence: TGCAGTGCTAGACTAGCGGGAGGCGCTGAGACCCAGTACTTC.

The rearrangement links TRBV3-1 to TRBJ1-1; D gene uncertain. CDR1 is LGHDT and CDR2 is YNNKEL in the germline V gene (reference sequence). This CDR3 has 16 amino acids. Trimming took off 0 bases at V and 4 bases at J, with 15 bases between the two ends. CDR3 amino acids: CASSQDLVGWVTEAFF. CDR3 coding DNA: TGTGCCAGCAGCCAAGATCTGGTAGGGTGGGTCACTGAAGCTTTCTTT.

This clonotype was recorded only once. The CDR3: CASSRDGRGVSEKLFF. CDR3 in DNA: TGTGCCAGCAGCCGAGATGGGAGGGGTGTGAGTGAAAAACTGTTTTTT. This chain joins TRBV7-9 and TRBJ1-4, with D perhaps TRBD1 (5 bases). Trimming pared 5 bases from V and 7 bases from J, leaving 20 bases between. The CDR3 covers 16 residues. Looked up from germline, CDR1 is SEHNR and CDR2 is FQNEAQ (reference sequence).

Worth noting for this clonotype: A read error is possible here, since a much larger clone lies one base away. V and J are TRBV5-1 and TRBJ1-2; D uncertain. Germline CDR1 and CDR2: SGHRS and YFSETQ. Trimming left V 3 bases short and J 4 bases short, with 10 bases between. The CDR3 has 13 amino acids. The CDR3 coding sequence is TGCGCCAGCAGCTATGGTGCTGGCTATGGCTACACCTTC. Residues: CASSYGAGYGYTF.

The V and J genes are TRBV10-3 and TRBJ1-1; 9 nucleotides line up with TRBD1. In germline, CDR1 is ENHRY, CDR2 SYGVKD. Trimming removed 4 bases from V and 3 bases from J; junction bases left unmatched: 0. The CDR3 consists of 13 residues. The CDR3 loop reads CAISGQGDTEAFF. CDR3 in DNA: TGTGCCATCAGTGGACAGGGGGACACTGAAGCTTTCTTT.

This clonotype was counted many times. This chain connects TRBV20-1 to TRBJ2-7, with D perhaps matching TRBD2 (5 bases). Trimming stripped 3 bases from V and 3 bases from J, with 12 bases between. This CDR3 is built from 13 residues. From germline, CDR1 is DFQATT and CDR2 SNEGSKA (reference sequence). The chain's CDR3 is CSASPSGLYEQYF. CDR3 DNA: TGCAGTGCTAGCCCCAGCGGTCTCTACGAGCAGTACTTC.

This clonotype was observed at least ten times. The chain recombines TRBV6-6 with TRBJ2-5, with 8 nucleotides matching TRBD2. The V gene end was trimmed by 4 bases and the J gene end by 2 bases; junction bases not matched to a gene: 6. Germline CDR1 reads MNHNY; CDR2 reads SVGAGI (reference sequence). The CDR3 loop spans 15 amino acids. CDR3 protein: CASSWRGGPQETQYF. The DNA for the CDR3 is TGTGCCAGCAGTTGGCGCGGGGGGCCACAAGAGACCCAGTACTTC.

The genes are TRBV29-1 and TRBJ2-3; maybe TRBD1 (5 bases). The CDR3 length is 15 residues. Trimming shortened V by 6 bases and J by 2 bases, and 18 bases separated the two germline ends. Germline assignment: CDR1 SQVTM and CDR2 ANQGSEA. CDR3 coding DNA: TGCAGCGTGGTCCCGTCAGGGTTTGTCACAGATACGCAGTATTTT. Protein product: CSVVPSGFVTDTQYF.

Ten or more counts support this clonotype. V usage is TRBV7-9 and J usage is TRBJ1-2; D might be TRBD1 (5 bases). This CDR3 spans 16 amino acids. Germline V gene sequence: CDR1 SEHNR, CDR2 FQNEAQ (reference sequence). The V and J ends lost 5 bases and 8 bases respectively, with 24 bases between them. CDR3 sequence reads: CASSPPDPTGGRGYTF. In nucleotides, the CDR3 is TGTGCCAGCAGCCCTCCAGACCCAACGGGGGGTCGGGGCTACACCTTC. The variable domain in full, with the rest retrieved from reference TRBV7-9 and TRBJ1-2, is DTGVSQNPRHKITKRGQNVTFRCDPISEHNRLYWYRQTLGQGPEFLTYFQNEAQLEKSRLLSDRFSAERPKGSFSTLEIQRTEQGDSAMYLCASSPPDPTGGRGYTFGSGTRLTVV.

Notes on this clonotype: A single base separates this from a much larger clone, so it may be a read error. This chain's CDR3 is CASSPRLAGRETRYF. DNA of the CDR3: TGTGCCAGCAGCCCCAGACTAGCGGGACGAGAGACCCGGTACTTC. This chain uses TRBV11-2 with TRBJ2-5, with TRBD2 matching 11 bases. Per the germline V gene, CDR1 is SGHAT and CDR2 is FQNNGV. The CDR3 is 15 residues long.

In its sample, this clonotype was seen many times. The chain recombines TRBV7-9 with TRBJ1-2; 8 bases agree with TRBD1. CDR1 and CDR2 from the germline V gene are SEHNR and FQNEAQ (reference sequence). The CDR3 contains 15 residues. V gave up 5 bases and J gave up 3 bases; unmatched junction bases: 8. This CDR3 is CASSQDRVWDYGYTF. The CDR3 coding sequence is TGTGCCAGCAGCCAGGACAGGGTTTGGGACTATGGCTACACCTTC.

The rearrangement joins TRBV6-5 to TRBJ2-7; D is possibly TRBD2 (5 bases). The V end was cut by 3 bases, the J end by 2 bases, with 11 bases between. The germline CDR1 and CDR2 sequences are MNHEY and SVGAGI. This CDR3 is 14 amino acids long. The CDR3 reads CASSYRDATYEQYF. Written as DNA, the CDR3 is TGTGCCAGCAGTTATCGGGATGCAACCTACGAGCAGTACTTC.

The chain carries TRBV10-3 and TRBJ2-5; tentatively, D is TRBD1 or TRBD2 (5 bases each). The CDR3 is made up of 14 amino acids. V lost 10 bases and J lost 4, with 19 bases in between. Germline V gene sequence: CDR1 ENHRY, CDR2 SYGVKD. The CDR3 is CASSTQGRGETQYF. The CDR3 DNA sequence: TGTGCCAGCAGCACCCAGGGTCGGGGAGAGACCCAGTACTTC.

The table lists this clonotype with a few counts. The chain is built from TRBV11-2 and TRBJ1-1; D ambiguous. Deletions cut 1 base from V and 11 bases from J, with 20 bases between. CDR1 is SGHAT, CDR2 FQNNGV, per germline. The CDR3 totals 15 residues. The CDR3 DNA follows: TGTGCCAGCAGCTTAGGGGCCTTGTACGCCGACAAGGCTTTCTTT. It specifies CASSLGALYADKAFF.